The 20 T cell receptor beta chains in this list originate from one sample, sequenced in a study of blood T cells in healthy people across ages. PCR was performed a second time for roughly 7 to 12 cycles using a sample-barcoded 5' primer and a J-beta primer mix. TCRdb analysed the 5' RACE reads with MiXCR anew, one entry per CDR3 protein. The table shows some 800,000 distinct CDR3 sequences, with around a quarter occurring only once. The same specimen was also included in a second study, on T cells of mothers and their children.

Sequences were obtained from blood. The source is a boy aged 5-17 years in good health.

This clonotype was detected a few times. The J gene is TRBJ2-1, the V gene TRBV3-1; the match to TRBD2 covers 8 bases. CDR3 length: 16 amino acids. Germline V gives CDR1 LGHDT, CDR2 YNNKEL (reference sequence). The junction had 6 bases not matched to a gene; V was cut back by 5 bases and J by 0 bases. The CDR3 region has the DNA TGTGCCAGCAGCTCTCATCTAGCGGGCTCCTACAATGAGCAGTTCTTC. Protein sequence: CASSSHLAGSYNEQFF.

The chain is built from TRBV29-1 and TRBJ2-5, with D unclear. The germline V gene encodes CDR1 SQVTM and CDR2 ANQGSEA. Trimming shortened V by 0 bases and J by 1 base, and 12 bases separated the two germline ends. The CDR3 has 15 amino acids. In DNA, the CDR3 is TGCAGCGTTGAAGATGTAAATTCCGCCCAAGAGACCCAGTACTTC. Encoded protein: CSVEDVNSAQETQYF.

The chain is built from TRBV9 and TRBJ1-3; D unresolved. V gave up 2 bases and J gave up 0 bases, with 12 bases separating them. CDR3 size: 16 residues. The germline CDR1 and CDR2 sequences are SGDLS and YYNGEE. CDR3 nucleotide sequence: TGTGCCAGCAGCGTCTTATACGGAGGCTCTGGAAACACCATATATTTT. Encoded protein: CASSVLYGGSGNTIYF.

The chain couples TRBV6-5 to TRBJ1-1; 8 nucleotides align to TRBD1. This CDR3 comprises 15 residues. The V segment lost 2 bases and the J segment 5 bases; nucleotides outside the gene matches: 7. CDR1 and CDR2 from the germline V gene are MNHEY and SVGAGI. The CDR3 bases are TGTGCCAGCAGTTACAGGACAGGGAGTCGGACTGAAGCTTTCTTT. Its translation: CASSYRTGSRTEAFF.

This clonotype appeared many times. The rearrangement uses TRBV29-1 and TRBJ2-1; maybe TRBD2 (5 bases). Germline V gene lookup returns CDR1 SQVTM and CDR2 ANQGSEA. V was shortened by 6 bases and J by 9 bases, with 12 bases between the two germline ends. The CDR3 spans 11 residues. For the CDR3, the DNA is TGCAGCGTGGTAACTAGAAGTGAGCAGTTCTTC. Translation: CSVVTRSEQFF.

Concerning this clonotype itself: One end of the junction is discordant with germline, which a read error may explain. Written as DNA, the CDR3 is TGCAGCGTCGAAGGGGGCGAGACGAACACTGAAGCTTTCTTT. Translation gives CSVEGGETNTEAFF. The chain carries TRBV29-1 and TRBJ1-1; 7 bases match TRBD1. CDR1 SQVTM and CDR2 ANQGSEA come from the germline V gene. This CDR3 has 14 residues.

This clonotype was counted ten times or more. The chain combines TRBV2 with TRBJ2-7; the D gene is possibly TRBD1 (6 bases). V was pared by 8 bases and J by 0 bases, with 11 bases between. This CDR3 has 13 amino acids. Germline assignment: CDR1 SNHLY and CDR2 FYNNEI. CDR3 sequence (DNA): TGTGCCAGCGGCACAGGGTCCTCCTACGAGCAGTACTTC. Amino acids: CASGTGSSYEQYF.

This clonotype has just a few counts. The chain uses TRBV10-3 and TRBJ2-7, with D hard to call. Looked up from germline, CDR1 is ENHRY and CDR2 is SYGVKD. Trimming stripped 5 bases from V and 4 bases from J, with 6 bases between. The CDR3 covers 11 residues. As DNA, the CDR3 is TGTGCCATCAGTCAGGATTACGAGCAGTACTTC. Translating it yields CAISQDYEQYF.

This clonotype was seen at least ten times. This CDR3 is CASSFTSGGTDTQYF. CDR3 DNA sequence: TGTGCCAGCAGCTTCACTAGCGGGGGCACAGATACGCAGTATTTT. V is TRBV11-2 and J is TRBJ2-3; 10 positions match TRBD2. CDR1 is SGHAT, CDR2 FQNNGV, per germline. V gave up 3 bases and J gave up 1 base; unmatched junction bases: 1. The CDR3 is 15 amino acids.

This clonotype has a handful of counts. The chain is built from TRBV13 and TRBJ2-5; D call uncertain. This CDR3 spans 16 amino acids. Germline assignment: CDR1 PRHDT and CDR2 FYEKMQ (reference sequence). The V end lost 2 bases, the J end lost 0 bases, and 13 bases lay between the germline ends. CDR3 amino acids: CASSLRRKLYQETQYF. The CDR3 DNA sequence: TGTGCCAGCAGCTTAAGACGGAAGTTGTACCAAGAGACCCAGTACTTC. The whole variable domain, filled in from reference TRBV13 and TRBJ2-5, reads AAGVIQSPRHLIKEKRETATLKCYPIPRHDTVYWYQQGPGQDPQFLISFYEKMQSDKGSIPDRFSAQQFSDYHSELNMSSLELGDSALYFCASSLRRKLYQETQYFGPGTRLLVL.

With regard to this clonotype: Just one base apart from a much larger clone, this may be a read error. This sequence joins TRBV28 and TRBJ2-7; 9 positions match TRBD1. The CDR3 is 14 residues long. Germline trimming cut 5 bases from V and 5 bases from J; bases unmatched to any gene: 7. Germline CDR1 MDHEN, CDR2 SYDVKM. The CDR3 DNA sequence: TGTGCCAGCAGTCCATTGACAGGGGGGAACGAGCAGTACTTC. Protein sequence: CASSPLTGGNEQYF. The whole variable domain, remainder taken from reference TRBV28 and TRBJ2-7, is DVKVTQSSRYLVKRTGEKVFLECVQDMDHENMFWYRQDPGLGLRLIYFSYDVKMKEKGDIPEGYSVSREKKERFSLILESASTNQTSMYLCASSPLTGGNEQYFGPGTRLTVT.

The chain employs TRBV7-8 and TRBJ2-1, with 9 bases fitting TRBD1. Germline trimming cut 5 bases from V and 7 bases from J; bases unmatched to any gene: 6. Germline CDR1 and CDR2: SGHVS and FQNEAQ. CDR3 size: 14 residues. The CDR3, as DNA: TGTGCCAGCAGCACCCCCGGGACAGGGAATGAGCAGTTCTTC. This encodes CASSTPGTGNEQFF. The variable domain in full, completed from reference TRBV7-8 and TRBJ2-1, reads GAGVSQSPRYKVAKRGQDVALRCDPISGHVSLFWYQQALGQGPEFLTYFQNEAQLDKSGLPSDRFFAERPEGSVSTLKIQRTQQEDSAVYLCASSTPGTGNEQFFGPGTRLTVL.

This rearrangement joins TRBV5-1 to TRBJ2-3; D is unresolved. Trimming stripped 5 bases from V and 4 bases from J, with 11 bases between. Germline V gives CDR1 SGHRS, CDR2 YFSETQ. This CDR3 is built from 13 residues. Here the CDR3 DNA reads TGCGCCAGCAGAAATTCGGTCCCAGATACGCAGTATTTT. Its translation is CASRNSVPDTQYF. The full variable domain, with the rest looked up from reference TRBV5-1 and TRBJ2-3, is KAGVTQTPRYLIKTRGQQVTLSCSPISGHRSVSWYQQTPGQGLQFLFEYFSETQRNKGNFPGRFSGRQFSNSRSEMNVSTLELGDSALYLCASRNSVPDTQYFGPGTRLTVL.

The gene calls are TRBV6-5 and TRBJ2-7; perhaps TRBD1 as D (5 bases). The CDR3 is 15 amino acids. V was clipped by 3 bases and J by 3 bases, with 15 bases between them. Germline loops: CDR1 MNHEY, CDR2 SVGAGI. As DNA, the CDR3 is TGTGCCAGCAGTTATGGTCTGGGCAGGGACTACGAGCAGTACTTC. Amino acids: CASSYGLGRDYEQYF.

The chain is built from TRBV29-1 and TRBJ1-4, with TRBD1 as a possible D gene (5 bases). Per germline, CDR1 SQVTM and CDR2 ANQGSEA. CDR3 size: 14 residues. Trimming removed 8 bases from V and 6 bases from J, with 19 bases in between. The CDR3 sequence: CSIGGAGPYEKLFF. The DNA for the CDR3 is TGCAGCATCGGTGGGGCAGGACCTTATGAAAAACTGTTTTTT.

The rearrangement uses TRBV20-1 and TRBJ2-1; unclear D gene. V dropped 1 base and J dropped 0 bases, with 7 bases sitting between them. CDR3 size: 14 residues. Germline CDR1 DFQATT, CDR2 SNEGSKA (reference sequence). CDR3 sequence: CSARGVHSYNEQFF. CDR3 DNA: TGCAGTGCTAGAGGCGTCCACTCCTACAATGAGCAGTTCTTC.

The chain joins TRBV18 to TRBJ2-5, with D possibly TRBD1 on 5 matching bases. The CDR3 loop spans 14 amino acids. V lost 3 bases and J lost 5, with 13 bases in between. From germline, CDR1 is KGHSH and CDR2 LQKENI. CDR3 in amino acids: CASSPQSKGETQYF. In DNA form, the CDR3 reads TGTGCCAGCTCACCTCAGTCTAAGGGGGAGACCCAGTACTTC.

This clonotype was counted many times. The V call is TRBV12-3 or TRBV12-4, the J call TRBJ2-1, with TRBD2 matching over 13 bases. The CDR3 is 16 residues long. Unmatched junction bases numbered 2, after V lost 6 bases and J lost 0 bases. The CDR3, as DNA: TGTGCCAGCAGACGGACTAGCGGGAGCTCCTACAATGAGCAGTTCTTC. It codes for CASRRTSGSSYNEQFF.

V is TRBV12-3 or TRBV12-4 and J is TRBJ1-5, with TRBD1 matching over 10 bases. The trim removed 1 base at V and 6 bases at J, leaving 6 bases unmatched. CDR3 size: 16 residues. The CDR3 reads CASSLVGQGHSQPQHF. The CDR3 DNA reads TGTGCCAGCAGTTTAGTGGGACAGGGGCACAGTCAGCCCCAGCATTTT.

CDR3 sequence (DNA): TGTGCCAGCAGTTTTGAGGGAAGGCAACTGTTTTTT. It yields the protein CASSFEGRQLFF. V gene TRBV12-3 or TRBV12-4 combines with J gene TRBJ1-4; no clear D gene. The CDR3 covers 12 residues. The V and J ends lost 3 bases and 12 bases respectively, with 11 bases between them.